The 14 T cell receptor beta chains below all came from one sample that was sequenced in a study of PD-L1 blockade in urothelial cancer. Using immunoSEQ multiplex PCR, the repertoire was profiled, and TCRdb retains in-frame clones only, with some absent. The profile shows about 71,000 clones, about 89% of them singletons. This material consisted of PBMCs, taken around atezolizumab (anti-PD-L1) treatment. The receptors shown here come from a man in his 60s with urothelial cancer.

The CDR3 is CASSGPGQGVKLFF. The CDR3 DNA reads as TGTGCCAGCAGTGGCCCGGGACAGGGGGTAAAACTGTTTTTT. The chain links TRBV6-1 to TRBJ1-4; 11 bases line up with TRBD1. This CDR3 has 14 amino acids. V shed 4 bases, J shed 10 bases, and the junction held 5 bases outside the gene matches. Germline loops: CDR1 MNHNS, CDR2 SASEGT.

V and J are TRBV5-1 and TRBJ1-1, with TRBD1 matching 10 bases. Trimming took 2 bases from V and 4 from J; bases not matched to a gene: 5. The germline V gene encodes CDR1 SGHRS and CDR2 YFSETQ. The CDR3 has 15 residues. CDR3 amino acids: CASSFSGTGATEAFF. The CDR3 DNA reads as TGCGCCAGCAGCTTCTCCGGGACAGGGGCCACTGAAGCTTTCTTT.

The J gene is TRBJ2-7, the V gene TRBV4-1, with 8 bases identical to TRBD1. Germline CDR1 MGHRA, CDR2 YSYEKL. The CDR3 has 15 residues. V shed 0 bases, J shed 7 bases, and the junction held 8 bases outside the gene matches. The CDR3 sequence is CASSQDRGRGREQYF. The CDR3, as DNA: TGCGCCAGCAGCCAAGATCGGGGCAGGGGGCGAGAGCAGTACTTC.

The chain uses TRBV15 and TRBJ1-2, with D possibly being TRBD1 (6 bases). The CDR3 has 12 amino acids. V lost 2 bases and J 6 bases, leaving 7 bases between the germline ends. Germline CDR1 LNHNV, CDR2 YYDKDF (reference sequence). CDR3 DNA: TGTGCCACCAGCAGACAGGGGAATGGCTACACCTTC. This encodes CATSRQGNGYTF.

The chain couples TRBV5-4 to TRBJ2-5; D might be TRBD1 (6 bases). The CDR3 is 13 residues long. V lost 2 bases to trimming and J lost 5 bases, with 10 bases between them. CDR1 is SGHNT and CDR2 is YYREEE in the germline V gene (reference sequence). The DNA of the CDR3 is TGTGCCAGCAGCTTAGGGGGTTGGGAGACCCAGTACTTC. Translated: CASSLGGWETQYF. The full variable domain, its missing parts supplied by reference TRBV5-4 and TRBJ2-5, is ETGVTQSPTHLIKTRGQQVTLRCSSQSGHNTVSWYQQALGQGPQFIFQYYREEENGRGNFPPRFSGLQFPNYSSELNVNALELDDSALYLCASSLGGWETQYFGPGTRLLVL.

The chain is built from TRBV7-9 and TRBJ2-1, with TRBD2 identical over 13 bases. In germline, CDR1 is SEHNR, CDR2 FQNEAQ (reference sequence). The CDR3 contains 17 residues. The V segment lost 5 bases and the J segment 9 bases; nucleotides outside the gene matches: 13. In DNA, the CDR3 is TGTGCCAGCAGCCCCCCCGGGACTAGCGGGAATGGTGCTGAGCAGTTCTTC. This encodes CASSPPGTSGNGAEQFF.

The genes are TRBV19 and TRBJ1-5, with 8 nucleotides matching TRBD1. Germline CDR1 LNHDA, CDR2 SQIVND (reference sequence). V dropped 9 bases and J dropped 5; count of bases not matched to a gene: 6. The CDR3 consists of 13 residues. Here the CDR3 reads CASRDRGDQPQHF. The CDR3, as DNA: TGTGCCAGCCGCGACAGGGGCGATCAGCCCCAGCATTTT.

The V call is TRBV7-9, the J call TRBJ1-4; tentative D call: TRBD1 (5 bases). The CDR3 has 15 residues. Germline V lookup: CDR1 SEHNR, CDR2 FQNEAQ (reference sequence). Trimming removed 5 bases at V and 2 bases at J, with 12 bases between. The CDR3 DNA sequence: TGTGCCAGCAGCCTTCAGGAGGGGACTAATGAAAAACTGTTTTTT. Residues: CASSLQEGTNEKLFF.

The V call is TRBV7-9, the J call TRBJ2-3; TRBD1 matches 8 bases. V shed 11 bases and J 2 bases; nucleotides not matched to a gene: 9. This CDR3 comprises 14 residues. Germline loops: CDR1 SEHNR, CDR2 FQNEAQ (reference sequence). Here the CDR3 DNA reads TGTGCCCCCGAGAAGACAGGGGCCACAGATACGCAGTATTTT. Translating it yields CAPEKTGATDTQYF.

J is TRBJ2-3 and V is TRBV6-1, with D uncertain. Trimming cost V 4 bases and J 0 bases, with 8 bases left between them. CDR1 and CDR2 from the germline V gene are MNHNS and SASEGT. The CDR3 sequence is 14 residues long. As DNA, the CDR3 is TGTGCCAGCAGTGTCGTCTTGAGCACAGATACGCAGTATTTT. Its protein is CASSVVLSTDTQYF.

The genes are TRBV7-9 and TRBJ2-6, with a possible D match to TRBD1 (6 bases). The CDR3 totals 16 residues. The germline gives CDR1 SEHNR, CDR2 FQNEAQ (reference sequence). V lost 3 bases, J lost 1 base, and 10 bases lay in between. The chain's CDR3 is CASSLATGSGANVLTF. The DNA for the CDR3 is TGTGCCAGCAGCTTGGCTACAGGGTCTGGGGCCAACGTCCTGACTTTC.

The V call is TRBV2, the J call TRBJ2-3, with 10 bases that match TRBD1. V trimming: 5 bases; J trimming: 2 bases; junction bases outside the gene matches: 4. CDR1 and CDR2 from the germline V gene are SNHLY and FYNNEI. This CDR3 region has 15 residues. CDR3 bases: TGTGCCAGCAGTTACGGACAGGGGGACACAGATACGCAGTATTTT. This sequence encodes CASSYGQGDTDTQYF.

The gene calls are TRBV4-1 and TRBJ2-3; D gene uncertain. The CDR3 is 14 amino acids. Germline assignment: CDR1 MGHRA and CDR2 YSYEKL. The V end was cut by 0 bases, the J end by 3 bases, with 7 bases between. In nucleotides, the CDR3 is TGCGCCAGCAGCCAAGAAAGAGGAACAGATACGCAGTATTTT. Protein: CASSQERGTDTQYF.

This clone was seen a few times. The rearrangement links TRBV5-4 to TRBJ2-3, with D maybe TRBD2 (6 bases). CDR3 length: 14 residues. The V end lost 3 bases, the J end lost 2 bases, and 10 bases lay between the germline ends. The germline CDR1 and CDR2 sequences are SGHNT and YYREEE (reference sequence). DNA of the CDR3: TGTGCCAGCAGCTCTGAGCGGGTCACAGATACGCAGTATTTT. It encodes CASSSERVTDTQYF.